This T cell receptor beta chain was captured by sequencing in a study of Ad26.COV2.S vaccination and SARS-CoV-2 variants. As for treatment: about 20 received Ad26.COV2.S at low or high dose, single or two shots; roughly five received placebo; per-sample allocation not given. On day 63 after the first injection, vaccine and placebo recipients gave samples. Data came from immunoSEQ multiplex PCR; TCRdb stores just in-frame clones and leaves some out. The sample shows hundreds of thousands of clones, 80% to 90% of them seen only once. The germline V gene encodes CDR1 LNHDA and CDR2 SQIVND (reference sequence). V was cut by 5 bases and J by 5 bases, with 22 bases left in between. The CDR3 length is 17 residues.

The sample was peripheral blood, taken in a trial of Ad26.COV2.S vaccine versus placebo. The chain couples TRBV19 to TRBJ2-1, with D maybe TRBD2 (6 bases). This receptor was identified in a person between 18 and 60 years old who received the Ad26.COV2.S COVID-19 vaccine or a placebo. This CDR3 reads CASSSQRAEGFHNEQFF. The CDR3 nucleotides are TGTGCCAGTAGTTCCCAGCGGGCCGAGGGATTCCACAATGAGCAGTTCTTC. The entire variable domain, with the rest obtained from reference TRBV19 and TRBJ2-1, is as follows: DGGITQSPKYLFRKEGQNVTLSCEQNLNHDAMYWYRQDPGQGLRLIYYSQIVNDFQKGDIAEGYSVSREKKESFPLTVTSAQKNPTAFYLCASSSQRAEGFHNEQFFGPGTRLTVL.